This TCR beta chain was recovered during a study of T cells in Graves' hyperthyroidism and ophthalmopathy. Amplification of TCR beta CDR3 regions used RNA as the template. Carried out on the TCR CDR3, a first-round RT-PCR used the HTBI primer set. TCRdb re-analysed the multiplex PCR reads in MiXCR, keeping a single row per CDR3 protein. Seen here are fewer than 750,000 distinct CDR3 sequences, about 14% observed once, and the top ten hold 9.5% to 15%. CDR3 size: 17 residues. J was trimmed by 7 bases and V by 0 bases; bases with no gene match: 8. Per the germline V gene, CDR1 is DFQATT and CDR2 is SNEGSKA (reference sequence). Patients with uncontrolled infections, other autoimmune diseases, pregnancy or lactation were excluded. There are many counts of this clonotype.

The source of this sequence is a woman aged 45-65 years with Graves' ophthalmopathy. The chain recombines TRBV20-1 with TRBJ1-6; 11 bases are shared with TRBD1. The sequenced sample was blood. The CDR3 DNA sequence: TGCAGTGCTAGAGATCCTCATAGGGACAGGGGGAATTCACCCCTCCACTTT. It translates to CSARDPHRDRGNSPLHF.